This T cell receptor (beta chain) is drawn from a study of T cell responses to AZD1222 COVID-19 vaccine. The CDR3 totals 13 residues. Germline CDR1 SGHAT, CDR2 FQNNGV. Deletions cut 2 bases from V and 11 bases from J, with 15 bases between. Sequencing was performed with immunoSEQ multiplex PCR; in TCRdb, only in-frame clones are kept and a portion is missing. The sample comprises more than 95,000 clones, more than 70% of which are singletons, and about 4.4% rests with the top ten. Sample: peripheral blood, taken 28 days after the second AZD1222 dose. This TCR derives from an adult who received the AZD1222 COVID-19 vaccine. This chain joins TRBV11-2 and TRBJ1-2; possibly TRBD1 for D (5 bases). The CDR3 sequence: CASSLNSEGTYTF. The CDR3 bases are TGTGCCAGCAGCTTAAATTCGGAGGGGACTTACACCTTC.